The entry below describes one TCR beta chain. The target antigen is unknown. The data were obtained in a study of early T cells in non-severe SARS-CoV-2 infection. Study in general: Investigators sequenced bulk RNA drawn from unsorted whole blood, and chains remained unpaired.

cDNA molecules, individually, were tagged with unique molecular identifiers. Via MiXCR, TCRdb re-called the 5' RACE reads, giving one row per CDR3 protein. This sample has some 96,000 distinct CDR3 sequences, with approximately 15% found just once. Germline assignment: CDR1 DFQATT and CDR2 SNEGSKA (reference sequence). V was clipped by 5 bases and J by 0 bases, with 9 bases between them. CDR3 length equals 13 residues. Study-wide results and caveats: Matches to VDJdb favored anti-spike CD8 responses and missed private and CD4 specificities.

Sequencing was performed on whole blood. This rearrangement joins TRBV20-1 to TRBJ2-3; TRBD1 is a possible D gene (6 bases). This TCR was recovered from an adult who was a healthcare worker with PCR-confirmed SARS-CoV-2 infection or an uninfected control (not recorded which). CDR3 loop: CSAPQGSTDTQYF. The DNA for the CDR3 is TGCAGTGCTCCCCAGGGGAGCACAGATACGCAGTATTTT.